A selection of T cell receptor beta chains follows, all from one sample in a study of post-analysis software for immune sequencing data. MiXCR, run by TCRdb on the PCR reads, gives a single entry per CDR3 protein. Of roughly 400,000 distinct CDR3 sequences listed, roughly 38% are singletons. Sequenced material: blood. These TCRs come from a girl aged 2 to 9 with multiple sclerosis. The CDR3 runs from the conserved cysteine through the conserved F or W. The D gene is left open where the match is weak. For some rows the clone size is stated as once, few or many, or as a class when expanded; others skip it.

- | TRBJ1-4 | TRBV29-1 | - | TGCAGCGTTGGACGGGCAGGAGCTAATGAAAAACTGTTTTTT | CSVGRAGANEKLFF
- | TRBJ2-7 | TRBV28 | - | TGTGCCAGCAGCTCATCTCGCTACGAGCAGTACTTC | CASSSSRYEQYF
- | TRBJ2-7 | TRBV4-1 | TRBD1 | TGCGCCAGCAGCCTATCCAGCAGGGGGCTATACGAGCAGTACTTC | CASSLSSRGLYEQYF
- | TRBJ2-7 | TRBV28 | TRBD1 | TGTGCCAGCAACCTACAGGGGGCTCCTTCCTACGAGCAGTACTTC | CASNLQGAPSYEQYF
few | TRBJ2-3 | TRBV7-2 | TRBD2 | TGTGCCAGCAGCTTTACCTCTAGCGGTACGCAGTATTTT | CASSFTSSGTQYF
- | TRBJ2-1 | TRBV5-6 | TRBD1 | TGTGCCAGCAGCGAACGACAGGGCCGCAATGAGCAGTTCTTC | CASSERQGRNEQFF
- | TRBJ2-7 | TRBV15 | TRBD2 | TGTGCCACCAGCAGAGATGAGGGACTAGCTGAGCAGTACTTC | CATSRDEGLAEQYF
- | TRBJ1-5 | TRBV5-5 | - | TGTGCCAGCAGCTTGGGAGGGGGGCGCACCAATCAGCCCCAGCATTTT | CASSLGGGRTNQPQHF
- | TRBJ2-6 | TRBV5-1 | TRBD1 | TGCGCCAGCAGCCATCAGGGACAGGGTGACTCTGGGGCCAACGTCCTGACTTTC | CASSHQGQGDSGANVLTF
- | TRBJ1-1 | TRBV6-2/TRBV6-3 | TRBD1 | TGTGCCAGCAGTTTCAGGGGGGGGACCAACACTGAAGCTTTCTTT | CASSFRGGTNTEAFF
- | TRBJ2-3 | TRBV20-1 | TRBD2 | TGCAGTGCGCAGCTTCGGGAGGCTCTGGCAGATACGCAGTATTTT | CSAQLREALADTQYF
few | TRBJ1-1 | TRBV20-1 | - | TGCAGTGCTAAAAGTAGACTAACTGAAGCTTTCTTT | CSAKSRLTEAFF
few | TRBJ2-1 | TRBV12-3/TRBV12-4 | - | TGTGCCAGCAGCCTCCTGGTTAGCCGGACGGAGCAGTTCTTC | CASSLLVSRTEQFF
few | TRBJ2-4 | TRBV10-3 | TRBD1 | TGTGCCATCAGCCGGGGACAGGGCGGAAACATTCAGTACTTC | CAISRGQGGNIQYF
- | TRBJ1-1 | TRBV9 | TRBD1 | TGTGCCAGCAGCGCCCGGATGGACAGGGGTGGCATCACTGAAGCTTTCTTT | CASSARMDRGGITEAFF
few | TRBJ1-2 | TRBV3-1 | - | TGTGCCAGCAGCCAAGAAGCTGGGAAAGACTATGGCTACACCTTC | CASSQEAGKDYGYTF
few | TRBJ2-1 | TRBV18 | - | TGTGCCAGCTCACCTGGGTACGGCAATGAGCAGTTCTTC | CASSPGYGNEQFF
few | TRBJ2-1 | TRBV7-2 | - | TGTGCCAGCAGCCCACGGGGCGCCCAGTGGAACAATGAGCAGTTCTTC | CASSPRGAQWNNEQFF
few | TRBJ1-1 | TRBV29-1 | - | TGCAGCGTTCACGGACGTTTGAACACTGAAGCTTTCTTT | CSVHGRLNTEAFF
- | TRBJ2-4 | TRBV6-1 | TRBD2 | TGTGCCAGCAGTCCCGCCCTGGTCCGCGGGAGGGCCGGGGGAGCCAAAAACATTCAGTACTTC | CASSPALVRGRAGGAKNIQYF
- | TRBJ1-2 | TRBV4-3 | - | TGCGCCAGCAGCCAGGGGGACAACCCTAACTATGGCTACACCTTC | CASSQGDNPNYGYTF
- | TRBJ2-7 | TRBV5-1 | - | TGCGCCAGCAGCACCGGGGACGCTTGGATTGAGCAGTACTTC | CASSTGDAWIEQYF
- | TRBJ2-3 | TRBV5-1 | - | TGCGCCAGCAGCGAGGGACTGAGCACAGATACGCGGTATTTT | CASSEGLSTDTRYF
- | TRBJ1-2 | TRBV5-5 | TRBD1 | TGTGCCAGCGGACAGGGGAATTATAACTATGGCTACACCTTC | CASGQGNYNYGYTF
- | TRBJ2-1 | TRBV5-1 | - | TGCGCCAGCAGCTTGGGAGCAGGGTCCTACAATGAGCAGTTCTTC | CASSLGAGSYNEQFF
few | TRBJ2-5 | TRBV10-3 | TRBD2 | TGTGCCATCAGTGACCCCCGGGAGGGCCTAAAGACCCAGTACTTC | CAISDPREGLKTQYF
- | TRBJ2-6 | TRBV20-1 | - | TGCAGTGCTAGAGACCTGCTTGGCTCTGGGGCCAACGTCCTGACTTTC | CSARDLLGSGANVLTF
- | TRBJ1-2 | TRBV6-5 | - | TGTGCCAGCAGTTACACCCGGTACAGGACAAACTATGGCTACACCTTC | CASSYTRYRTNYGYTF
few | TRBJ1-2 | TRBV7-8 | TRBD1 | TGTGCCAGCAGCGCTCAAGGCAGGGGGCTTGATGGCTACACCTTC | CASSAQGRGLDGYTF
- | TRBJ2-1 | TRBV19 | TRBD1 | TGTGCCAGTAGTACGGGACAGGGTCGCTCCTACAATGAGCAGTTCTTC | CASSTGQGRSYNEQFF
- | TRBJ1-2 | TRBV29-1 | - | TGCAGCGTTATAGGTAGTGGCTACACCTTC | CSVIGSGYTF
- | TRBJ2-7 | TRBV5-1 | TRBD1 | TGCGCCAGTAACCGGGACAGGGCCAGCGGTTGGTACGAGCAGTACTTC | CASNRDRASGWYEQYF
- | TRBJ2-7 | TRBV7-3 | TRBD1 | TGTGCCAGCAGCTCCGGGACAGGATCCCCCGAGCAGTACTTC | CASSSGTGSPEQYF
- | TRBJ2-1 | TRBV18 | TRBD2 | TGTGCCAGCTCGCCACTCAGGGAGGGGGAGCAGTTCTTC | CASSPLREGEQFF
- | TRBJ2-5 | TRBV2 | TRBD2 | TGTGCCAACCACAAGACTAGCGGGAGAAGCGGGGGTCAAGAGACCCAGTACTTC | CANHKTSGRSGGQETQYF
few | TRBJ2-3 | TRBV20-1 | - | TGCAGTGCACGGTGGACCAACACAGATACGCAGTATTTT | CSARWTNTDTQYF
few | TRBJ2-1 | TRBV7-9 | - | TGTGCCAGCAGCGCCCCCGCTGCTCACCTTGCGAGAGCCTACAATGAGCAGTTCTTC | CASSAPAAHLARAYNEQFF
few | TRBJ1-2 | TRBV7-2 | - | TGTGCCAGCAGCTTAGTAAGGGGAGGCATCTATGGCTACACCTTC | CASSLVRGGIYGYTF
- | TRBJ2-4 | TRBV20-1 | - | TGCAGTGCTACCCTCACTGGTCGGGGGAACATTCAGTACTTC | CSATLTGRGNIQYF
- | TRBJ2-4 | TRBV27 | - | TGTGCCAGCAGTTTATACAGGGGAGGGAACCAGTACTTC | CASSLYRGGNQYF
- | TRBJ2-5 | TRBV15 | - | TGTGCCACCAGCAGAGACAGGGGAGGAGAGACCCAGTACTTC | CATSRDRGGETQYF
few | TRBJ2-5 | TRBV20-1 | - | TGCAGTGCTAGAGATATAGGAGACCAAGAGACCCAGTACTTC | CSARDIGDQETQYF
few | TRBJ1-2 | TRBV7-9 | - | TGTGCCAGCAGCTTAGAAAGTCCGGTGCATGGCTACACCTTC | CASSLESPVHGYTF
few | TRBJ2-7 | TRBV20-1 | - | TGCAGTGCGGGGTACGAGCAGTACTTC | CSAGYEQYF
few | TRBJ2-1 | TRBV4-1 | - | TGCGCCAGCAGCCACTACAATGAGCAGTTCTTC | CASSHYNEQFF